These T cell receptor beta chains were read from a single sample in a study of blood T cell repertoires in COVID-19. Libraries were prepared by immunoSEQ multiplex PCR; TCRdb keeps only in-frame clonotypes and omits some of them. In the table there are around 480,000 clones, about 90% of which are singletons. Specimen: PBMCs or T cells enriched from blood (not recorded which). Receptors originate from a woman aged 18-35 years who had recovered from COVID-19. Both conserved end residues are part of each CDR3. A D gene is named only where the DNA matches it firmly. Expanded clones get a size class; other rows say once, few or many, or leave the size out.

j_gene	abundance	v_gene	d_gene	CDR3nt	CDR3aa
TRBJ2-1	NA	TRBV18	TRBD2	TGTGCCAGCTCGCCAGAGGGACTAATCTACAATGAGCAGTTCTTC	CASSPEGLIYNEQFF
TRBJ2-3	NA	TRBV9	NA	TGTGCCAGCACGCCGGGACTCTCGCAAACAGATACGCAGTATTTT	CASTPGLSQTDTQYF
TRBJ2-1	NA	TRBV25-1	NA	TGTGCCAGCATGCGAAGGGGCCCTCGAGCCTACAATGAGCAGTTCTTC	CASMRRGPRAYNEQFF
TRBJ1-5	NA	TRBV6-5	NA	TGTGCCATCCGCGACAGTCTAAATCAGCCCCAGCATTTT	CAIRDSLNQPQHF
TRBJ2-7	NA	TRBV2	TRBD1	TGTGCCAGCGGGGACAGGAGGGATTACGAGCAGTACTTC	CASGDRRDYEQYF
TRBJ1-4	NA	TRBV27	TRBD1	TGTGCCAGCAGTTCCCCCGGGACAGGCTTTGAAAAACTGTTTTTT	CASSSPGTGFEKLFF
TRBJ2-5	NA	TRBV5-1	TRBD1	TGCGCCAGCAGCTTGGCGACAGGGCAAGAGACCCAGTACTTC	CASSLATGQETQYF
TRBJ2-7	NA	TRBV10-3	TRBD2	TGTGCCATCAGTGAGGGGAGGGGGCAGTACTTC	CAISEGRGQYF
TRBJ2-7	NA	TRBV4-1	TRBD1	TGCGCCAGCAGCCAACCCGACAGGGAATTCTACGAGCAGTACTTC	CASSQPDREFYEQYF
TRBJ1-2	NA	TRBV14	TRBD1	TGTGCCAGCAGCCAAGATAAAAGACAGGGGGCCAATGGCTACACCTTC	CASSQDKRQGANGYTF
TRBJ1-5	NA	TRBV30	NA	TGTGCCTGGAGCGTAACCGTCGAGGGTCGGCAGCCCCAGCATTTT	CAWSVTVEGRQPQHF
TRBJ2-5	NA	TRBV5-5	TRBD2	TGTGCCAGCAGCTCGGGACTAGCGGGGGGCCCTGGGGAGACCCAGTACTTC	CASSSGLAGGPGETQYF
TRBJ2-3	NA	TRBV10-3	NA	TGTGCCATCCGGACAGAGGCCTTAGATACGCAGTATTTT	CAIRTEALDTQYF
TRBJ1-6	NA	TRBV5-1	NA	TGCGCCAGCAGCTTTTTACAGGATAATTCACCCCTCCACTTT	CASSFLQDNSPLHF
TRBJ2-3	NA	TRBV3-1/TRBV3-2	NA	TGTGCCAGCAGCCAAGAAGGAGTAGCAACAGATACGCAGTATTTT	CASSQEGVATDTQYF
TRBJ2-7	NA	TRBV9	NA	TGTGCCAGCAGCTTCGGTAGCTTGGCCTACGAGCAGTACTTC	CASSFGSLAYEQYF
TRBJ2-7	NA	TRBV27	TRBD2	TGTGCCAGCAGAATAGCGGGGGGGCCATACGAGCAGTACTTC	CASRIAGGPYEQYF
TRBJ2-2	NA	TRBV3-1/TRBV3-2	TRBD2	TGTGCCAGCAGCCTAATTAGAGCGGGGGAGAACACCGGGGAGCTGTTTTTT	CASSLIRAGENTGELFF
TRBJ1-1	NA	TRBV3-1/TRBV3-2	NA	TGTGCCAGCAGCCCAGGGGCAGGGCGGTTGAACACTGAAGCTTTCTTT	CASSPGAGRLNTEAFF
TRBJ1-1	NA	TRBV15	NA	TGTGCCACCAGCGTAGGGGCTAATGAAGCTTTCTTT	CATSVGANEAFF
TRBJ2-7	NA	TRBV19	NA	TGTGCCAGTAGTACAAATTTACGCGGGGTTACCTACGAGCAGTACTTC	CASSTNLRGVTYEQYF
TRBJ2-3	NA	TRBV5-6	NA	TGTGCCAGCAGCTGGGAGGTGGGGGCAGATACGCAGTATTTT	CASSWEVGADTQYF
TRBJ1-5	NA	TRBV7-8	NA	TGTGCCAGCAGCCCGCGGTCGGGGGGTTTCAATCAGCCCCAGCATTTT	CASSPRSGGFNQPQHF
TRBJ2-2	few	TRBV11-2	TRBD2	TGTGCCAGCAGCTCTACGGGGGGCGGGGAGCTGTTTTTT	CASSSTGGGELFF
TRBJ1-1	NA	TRBV10-2	NA	TGCGCCAGCAGTGAGTCGGCAGGCTGGGGGGTGAACACTGAAGCTTTCTTT	CASSESAGWGVNTEAFF
TRBJ2-2	NA	TRBV18	NA	TGTGCCAGCTCCCCGCTCCCAAGACTTACGGACACCGGGGAGCTGTTTTTT	CASSPLPRLTDTGELFF
TRBJ1-2	NA	TRBV6-5	NA	TGTGCCAGCAGTTCCAGGGGAGAGTGGACGTATGGCTACACCTTC	CASSSRGEWTYGYTF
TRBJ1-1	NA	TRBV12-3/TRBV12-4	NA	TGTGCCAGCAGTTTATCGGAGGTCACTGAAGCTTTCTTT	CASSLSEVTEAFF
TRBJ1-5	NA	TRBV29-1	NA	TGCAGCGTTAGGGGGGGCGCGGATCAGCCCCAGCATTTT	CSVRGGADQPQHF
TRBJ1-1	NA	TRBV7-2	NA	TGTGCCAGCAGCCGACTAGGGAACACTGAAGCTTTCTTT	CASSRLGNTEAFF
TRBJ1-3	NA	TRBV15	NA	TGTGCCACGGCCGTACCACCAGGGCATGGAAACACCATATATTTT	CATAVPPGHGNTIYF
TRBJ1-2	NA	TRBV12-3/TRBV12-4	TRBD1	TGTGCCAGCAACCCGGGACAGGGAGCTGGCTACACCTTC	CASNPGQGAGYTF
TRBJ2-2	NA	TRBV9	NA	TGTGCCAGCAGCCCGAGCTTGACCGGGGAGCTGTTTTTT	CASSPSLTGELFF
TRBJ1-2	NA	TRBV5-1	TRBD1	TGCGCCAGCAGCTCCGGACAGGGAATTAGGGGCTACACCTTC	CASSSGQGIRGYTF
TRBJ1-4	once	TRBV29-1	TRBD1	TGCAGCGTCGCCGGGACAGGGGACCGGGAAAAACTGTTTTTT	CSVAGTGDREKLFF
TRBJ2-7	NA	TRBV5-8	NA	TGTGCCAGCAGCCCCATCCTGACTGTTTGGGAGCAGTACTTC	CASSPILTVWEQYF
TRBJ2-2	NA	TRBV11-2	TRBD2	TGTGCCAGCAGCCCCTATGGGACTAGCGCGAGCGGGGAGCTGTTTTTT	CASSPYGTSASGELFF
TRBJ2-5	NA	TRBV2	TRBD2	TGTGCCAGCAGGCGGCTGACTAGCGGGGACGGGGAGACCCAGTACTTC	CASRRLTSGDGETQYF
TRBJ2-1	NA	TRBV5-1	TRBD2	TGCGCCAGCAGCATTGGACTAGCGGTCTACAATGAGCAGTTCTTC	CASSIGLAVYNEQFF
TRBJ1-1	NA	TRBV29-1	NA	TGCAGCGGGTGGTTACCGGGGAGGGGGAACACTGAAGCTTTCTTT	CSGWLPGRGNTEAFF
TRBJ1-1	NA	TRBV27	NA	TGTGCCAGCAGTGGCTTACAGGGGAACACTGAAGCTTTCTTT	CASSGLQGNTEAFF
TRBJ1-2	NA	TRBV3-1/TRBV3-2	TRBD1	TGTGCCAGCAGCCAAGGGGGGACAGGGGTTGGCTACACCTTC	CASSQGGTGVGYTF
TRBJ1-5	NA	TRBV27	NA	TGTGCCAGCAGTCCATTCCCGGGTACTAGCAATCAGCCCCAGCATTTT	CASSPFPGTSNQPQHF
TRBJ2-3	NA	TRBV19	TRBD1	TGTGCCAGTAGTATGCCTGGACAGGACCAAGGGAATACGCAGTATTTT	CASSMPGQDQGNTQYF
TRBJ1-3	NA	TRBV6-5	NA	TGTGCCAGCAGCTTGGGAAACACCATATATTTT	CASSLGNTIYF
TRBJ2-7	NA	TRBV6-2/TRBV6-3	NA	TGTGCCAGCAGTTACTCGGGGCGCGAGCAGTACTTC	CASSYSGREQYF
TRBJ1-5	NA	TRBV28	TRBD1	TGTGCCAGCACTCGACAGGGGGCTTGGGGCTATAGCAATCAGCCCCAGCATTTT	CASTRQGAWGYSNQPQHF
TRBJ1-3	NA	TRBV2	NA	TGTGCCAGCAGTGATGTTGACTTTGGAAACACCATATATTTT	CASSDVDFGNTIYF
TRBJ1-6	NA	TRBV7-9	NA	TGTGCCAGCAGCTCAGATTCACCCCTCCACTTT	CASSSDSPLHF
TRBJ2-2	NA	TRBV6-5	NA	TGTGCCAGCAGTTACAGAGAAAACACCGGGGAGCTGTTTTTT	CASSYRENTGELFF
TRBJ2-3	NA	TRBV2	TRBD2	TGTGCCAGCAACCTAGAGGTAGCGGGGGGCACAGATACGCAGTATTTT	CASNLEVAGGTDTQYF
TRBJ1-4	NA	TRBV5-6	NA	TGTGCCAGCAGCTCTGGACAGAGTAATGAAAAACTGTTTTTT	CASSSGQSNEKLFF
TRBJ1-4	many	TRBV3-1/TRBV3-2	NA	TGTGCCAGCAGCCAAAACAGGTTAGAGGAAAAACTGTTTTTT	CASSQNRLEEKLFF
TRBJ1-4	NA	TRBV3-1/TRBV3-2	TRBD1	TGTGCCAGCAGCCAATACAGGGGTCGGACTAATGAAAAACTGTTTTTT	CASSQYRGRTNEKLFF